These 6 T cell receptor beta chains share one sample of origin, sequenced in a study of shared clonotypes between healthy human individuals. Assay: immunoSEQ multiplex PCR; the TCRdb copy retains only in-frame clones and omits some. Seen here are some 550,000 clones, around 97% observed once, and the top ten hold roughly 0.05%. The sample consisted of naive CD4+ T cells sorted from blood. The subset here: CD45RA+ positively selected. The receptors here all came from a woman under 40 in good health.

The chain couples TRBV28 to TRBJ2-1; D possibly corresponds to TRBD2 (6 bases). CDR1 is MDHEN, CDR2 SYDVKM, per germline. The CDR3 has 13 residues. The V end was cut by 1 base, the J end by 7 bases, with 8 bases between. The CDR3 DNA follows: TGTGCCAGCAGTTTATTCCGGGGGAATGAGCAGTTCTTC. This encodes CASSLFRGNEQFF.

This chain uses TRBV6-1 with TRBJ2-3; D might be TRBD2 (6 bases). Trimming took 4 bases from V and 0 from J, leaving 11 bases between them. Germline V gene sequence: CDR1 MNHNS, CDR2 SASEGT. The CDR3 is 15 amino acids. Here the CDR3 reads CASSVPSGSTDTQYF. As DNA, the CDR3 is TGTGCCAGCAGTGTCCCAAGCGGGAGCACAGATACGCAGTATTTT.

The chain uses TRBV27 and TRBJ1-4, with D perhaps matching TRBD1 (5 bases). The germline gives CDR1 MNHEY, CDR2 SMNVEV (reference sequence). This CDR3 is built from 15 residues. V lost 5 bases, J lost 7 bases, and 17 bases lay in between. CDR3 region: CASSRSGTPSEKLFF. CDR3 nucleotide sequence: TGTGCCAGCAGTCGATCCGGGACCCCAAGTGAAAAACTGTTTTTT.

This sequence joins TRBV7-2 and TRBJ1-2; D uncertain. The germline V gene has CDR1 SGHTA and CDR2 FQGNSA. V gave up 2 bases and J gave up 8 bases, with 9 bases separating them. This CDR3 comprises 12 residues. Here the CDR3 reads CASSLIGRGYTF. The DNA for the CDR3 is TGTGCCAGCAGCTTAATCGGGCGGGGCTACACCTTC. Variable domain in full (rest from reference TRBV7-2 and TRBJ1-2): GAGVSQSPSNKVTEKGKDVELRCDPISGHTALYWYRQSLGQGLEFLIYFQGNSAPDKSGLPSDRFSAERTGGSVSTLTIQRTQQEDSAVYLCASSLIGRGYTFGSGTRLTVV.

This clone has only one observation. The chain joins TRBV11-2 to TRBJ2-2; 8 positions match TRBD1. CDR1 SGHAT and CDR2 FQNNGV come from the germline V gene. The CDR3 runs 16 residues. J gave up 4 bases and V 9 bases, and 13 bases lay outside the gene matches. CDR3 in DNA: TGTGCCAGTTCACTGACCCTGGACAGGGTCACCGGGGAGCTGTTTTTT. This encodes CASSLTLDRVTGELFF.

The CDR3 protein is CASSYQDLAKNIQYF. In DNA form, the CDR3 reads TGTGCCAGCAGTTACCAGGATCTAGCCAAAAACATTCAGTACTTC. The rearrangement joins TRBV28 to TRBJ2-4; D is ambiguous. This CDR3 is 15 amino acids long. Germline lookup yields CDR1 MDHEN and CDR2 SYDVKM. The germline V and J ends were trimmed by 4 bases and 0 bases, with 10 bases remaining between them.